This T cell receptor beta chain was identified in a study of blood T cell repertoires in COVID-19. CDR1 SGDLS and CDR2 YYNGEE come from the germline V gene. The V and J ends lost 0 bases and 4 bases respectively, with 7 bases between them. The CDR3 has 13 residues. This clone was detected only once. The repertoire was sequenced with immunoSEQ multiplex PCR; TCRdb's copy has only in-frame clones and lacks some. In the table there are 35,000 to 45,000 clones, around nine tenths of which are singletons. The chain has TRBV9 and TRBJ1-1, with D tentatively TRBD1 (6 bases). The sequencing sample was made of peripheral blood. The origin of this receptor is a man in his fifties with COVID-19, enrolled during active disease. This CDR3 reads CASSVDRVTEAFF. DNA for the CDR3: TGTGCCAGCAGCGTAGACAGGGTCACTGAAGCTTTCTTT.